The next 23 T cell receptor beta chains were all read from a single sample in a study of identical twins. TCRdb re-analysed the 5' RACE reads in MiXCR, keeping a single row per CDR3 protein. The table records 500,000 to 550,000 distinct CDR3 sequences, 20% to 25% of them present only once. These data were also reused for a study on yellow fever vaccine responses in identical twins.

Sequences were obtained from CD4+ T cells sorted from blood. The source of these receptors is a woman aged 18 to 35 in good health.

A few counts support this clonotype. The chain uses TRBV12-3 or TRBV12-4 and TRBJ2-1; a weak D match, TRBD2 (7 bases). The CDR3 loop spans 15 amino acids. Trimming removed 5 bases from V and 9 bases from J, with 20 bases in between. The CDR3 sequence is CASSLLGAGAIEQFF. CDR3 sequence (DNA): TGTGCCAGCAGTCTCCTAGGCGCGGGGGCTATTGAGCAGTTCTTC.

The gene calls are TRBV18 and TRBJ2-7, with D uncertain. The germline V gene has CDR1 KGHSH and CDR2 LQKENI. The V end was cut by 4 bases, the J end by 5 bases, with 18 bases between. The CDR3 is 15 residues long. In DNA form, the CDR3 reads TGTGCCAGCTCACGGGCCCCCATCGGCCGGGACGAGCAGTACTTC. It is translated as CASSRAPIGRDEQYF.

This chain connects TRBV3-1 to TRBJ1-2; 9 bases line up with TRBD1. Trimming at V came to 3 bases and at J to 2 bases, leaving 1 base not matched to a gene. The CDR3 has 14 residues. Germline V gives CDR1 LGHDT, CDR2 YNNKEL (reference sequence). The CDR3 spells CASSQGQGNYGYTF. CDR3 in DNA: TGTGCCAGCAGCCAGGGACAGGGAAACTATGGCTACACCTTC.

The V gene is TRBV15, the J gene TRBJ2-1; D call uncertain. With 1 base removed from V and 9 bases from J, the gap between germline ends came to 10 bases. CDR1 is LNHNV, CDR2 YYDKDF, per germline (reference sequence). The CDR3 totals 13 residues. Here the CDR3 reads CATSRGITSEQFF. The CDR3 bases are TGTGCCACCAGCAGAGGGATTACAAGTGAGCAGTTCTTC. Drawing the rest from reference TRBV15 and TRBJ2-1, the complete variable domain is DAMVIQNPRYQVTQFGKPVTLSCSQTLNHNVMYWYQQKSSQAPKLLFHYYDKDFNNEADTPDNFQSRRPNTSFCFLDIRSPGLGDTAMYLCATSRGITSEQFFGPGTRLTVL.

This clonotype occurred a few times. This chain links TRBV27 with TRBJ1-1; maybe TRBD1 (6 bases). V gave up 7 bases and J gave up 6 bases, with 15 bases separating them. The CDR3 covers 13 residues. CDR1 and CDR2 (germline): MNHEY, SMNVEV (reference sequence). DNA for the CDR3: TGTGCCAGCACTCCAAGGGGGGGGGCTGAAGCTTTCTTT. It translates to CASTPRGGAEAFF.

The J gene is TRBJ2-1, the V gene TRBV7-9; D possibly corresponds to TRBD2 (6 bases). CDR3 length equals 14 residues. CDR1 SEHNR and CDR2 FQNEAQ come from the germline V gene (reference sequence). This chain's CDR3 is CPLYGGSSYNEQFF. The CDR3 DNA is TGTCCCCTATATGGAGGGAGCTCCTACAATGAGCAGTTCTTC.

CDR3 sequence: CASSSRLAGRPTDTQYF. As DNA, the CDR3 is TGTGCCAGCAGTTCCCGACTAGCGGGGCGTCCCACAGATACGCAGTATTTT. This chain connects TRBV27 to TRBJ2-3; 11 nucleotides line up with TRBD2. Germline V gene lookup returns CDR1 MNHEY and CDR2 SMNVEV (reference sequence). J was trimmed by 2 bases and V by 4 bases; bases with no gene match: 8. The CDR3 sequence is 17 residues long.

In its sample, this clonotype was seen a few times. V and J are TRBV7-9 and TRBJ1-1, with 9 bases matching TRBD1. Germline V gene sequence: CDR1 SEHNR, CDR2 FQNEAQ (reference sequence). With V trimmed by 0 bases and J by 4 bases, 3 bases remained unmatched. The CDR3 is 15 amino acids. In DNA, the CDR3 is TGTGCCAGCAGCTTAGCGACAGGGGGGGCCACTGAAGCTTTCTTT. Amino acid sequence: CASSLATGGATEAFF.

This clonotype was seen a few times. The V and J genes are TRBV6-1 and TRBJ1-4; a weak D match, TRBD1 (6 bases). The germline V gene encodes CDR1 MNHNS and CDR2 SASEGT. The CDR3 has 14 amino acids. Between the trimmed V and J ends, which lost 6 bases and 8 bases, there was a span of 16 bases. The CDR3 here is CASRLQGQGEKLFF. For the CDR3, the DNA is TGTGCCAGCAGACTCCAGGGGCAGGGGGAAAAACTGTTTTTT.

A few counts support this clonotype. The rearrangement links TRBV6-5 to TRBJ2-7; possible D gene TRBD2, 5 bases. The germline V and J ends were trimmed by 4 bases and 5 bases, with 12 bases remaining between them. The CDR3 covers 13 residues. CDR1 is MNHEY and CDR2 is SVGAGI in the germline V gene. The CDR3 DNA reads TGTGCCAGCAGTTCCGCTAGCAAGGACGAGCAGTACTTC. It is translated as CASSSASKDEQYF.

This clonotype was found once. V usage is TRBV20-1 and J usage is TRBJ2-1; D unclear. The CDR3 loop spans 14 amino acids. CDR1 and CDR2 from the germline V gene are DFQATT and SNEGSKA (reference sequence). V was pared by 8 bases and J by 2 bases, with 16 bases between. CDR3 protein: CSSPPRAPYNEQFF. The CDR3 DNA follows: TGCAGTTCCCCCCCCCGGGCGCCCTACAATGAGCAGTTCTTC.

J is TRBJ2-3 and V is TRBV20-1; no clear D gene. Germline lookup yields CDR1 DFQATT and CDR2 SNEGSKA (reference sequence). V was clipped by 4 bases and J by 1 base, with 9 bases between them. The CDR3 totals 13 residues. The CDR3 loop reads CSAISTRTDTQYF. The CDR3 DNA reads as TGCAGTGCTATTAGCACCCGCACAGATACGCAGTATTTT.

The chain uses TRBV7-9 and TRBJ2-7, with 7 bases identical to TRBD2. The ends lost 4 bases at V and 0 bases at J; junction bases unmatched: 9. The germline CDR1 and CDR2 sequences are SEHNR and FQNEAQ (reference sequence). This CDR3 has 16 residues. The CDR3 is CASSSRHPGGSYEQYF. The CDR3 coding sequence is TGTGCCAGCAGCTCGCGCCACCCGGGGGGCTCCTACGAGCAGTACTTC.

This rearrangement joins TRBV19 to TRBJ2-1, with D perhaps assigned TRBD1 or TRBD2 (5 bases each). Trimming shortened V by 3 bases and J by 5 bases, and 14 bases separated the two germline ends. Per germline, CDR1 LNHDA and CDR2 SQIVND (reference sequence). CDR3 length equals 15 residues. CDR3 protein: CASSMGVLVNNEQFF. The CDR3 region has the DNA TGTGCCAGTAGTATGGGGGTTCTTGTGAACAATGAGCAGTTCTTC.

V usage is TRBV6-1 and J usage is TRBJ2-7; D may be TRBD1 (6 bases). This CDR3 region has 13 residues. V gave up 4 bases and J gave up 6 bases, with 13 bases separating them. Germline assignment: CDR1 MNHNS and CDR2 SASEGT. The CDR3 DNA sequence: TGTGCCAGCAGTGCCGGTGGGGGCGGCGAGCAGTACGTC. Encoded protein: CASSAGGGGEQYV.

The table lists this clonotype with a few counts. This sequence joins TRBV20-1 and TRBJ2-4, with D possibly called TRBD1 or TRBD2 (6 bases each). Trimming pared 3 bases from V and 3 bases from J, leaving 15 bases between. The CDR3 is 15 amino acids. The V gene's germline CDR1 is DFQATT and CDR2 SNEGSKA (reference sequence). The CDR3 spells CSASRGRKDKNIQYF. DNA for the CDR3: TGCAGTGCTAGCCGGGGGCGGAAGGACAAAAACATTCAGTACTTC.

The chain couples TRBV18 to TRBJ1-2; D is undetermined. V was trimmed by 3 bases and J by 6 bases, leaving 14 bases between them. The CDR3 is 14 residues long. CDR1 KGHSH and CDR2 LQKENI come from the germline V gene. The CDR3 nucleotides read TGTGCCAGCTCACCTGGCCAGTCTATTGATGGCTACACCTTC. Encoded protein: CASSPGQSIDGYTF.

J is TRBJ2-3 and V is TRBV24-1; TRBD2 agrees at 13 bases. The germline gives CDR1 KGHDR, CDR2 SFDVKD. With 6 bases clipped from V and 5 bases from J, the junction kept 10 bases outside the gene matches. This CDR3 is 17 amino acids long. CDR3 in amino acids: CATSNGLAGALGDTQYF. The CDR3 coding sequence is TGTGCCACCAGTAATGGACTAGCGGGAGCTTTGGGAGATACGCAGTATTTT.

This sequence joins TRBV7-3 and TRBJ2-3; the match to TRBD2 covers 8 bases. CDR1 and CDR2 (germline): SGHTA, FQGTGA. J gave up 0 bases and V 6 bases, and 8 bases lay outside the gene matches. This CDR3 is 16 amino acids long. CDR3 amino acids: CASRRGASESTDTQYF. In DNA form, the CDR3 reads TGTGCCAGCAGGCGGGGGGCTAGCGAGAGCACAGATACGCAGTATTTT.

The chain employs TRBV25-1 and TRBJ2-3, with 8 nucleotides matching TRBD1. Germline CDR1 and CDR2: MGHDK and SYGVNS. The CDR3 is 13 amino acids. Unmatched junction bases numbered 4, after V lost 7 bases and J lost 4 bases. The CDR3 nucleotides read TGTGCCAGCATGCCAGGGGGCGCAGATACGCAGTATTTT. Protein: CASMPGGADTQYF.

The chain uses TRBV10-3 and TRBJ2-3; 7 positions match TRBD2. Germline lookup yields CDR1 ENHRY and CDR2 SYGVKD. The CDR3 loop spans 15 amino acids. Unmatched junction bases numbered 8, after V lost 8 bases and J lost 0 bases. The CDR3 spells CAILSAGGSTDTQYF. As DNA, the CDR3 is TGTGCCATCTTGTCAGCCGGGGGGAGCACAGATACGCAGTATTTT.

This clonotype was counted between two and nine times. In nucleotides, the CDR3 is TGTGCCAGCAGTTACTCGGGACAGTCTAAGGGTGAGCAGTACGTC. Translation: CASSYSGQSKGEQYV. The chain is built from TRBV6-2 or TRBV6-3 and TRBJ2-7; 7 bases fit TRBD1. The CDR3 loop spans 15 amino acids. The junction had 9 bases not matched to a gene; V was cut back by 0 bases and J by 7 bases. Germline CDR1 and CDR2: MNHEY and SVGEGT.

The chain employs TRBV15 and TRBJ2-1, with 11 bases identical to TRBD2. The CDR3 covers 19 residues. The germline gives CDR1 LNHNV, CDR2 YYDKDF (reference sequence). Trimming at V came to 1 base and at J to 0 bases, leaving 8 bases not matched to a gene. CDR3 nucleotides: TGTGCCACCAGCAGAGGGGGGACTAGCGGCTCTTTCTCCTACAATGAGCAGTTCTTC. Protein product: CATSRGGTSGSFSYNEQFF.